This T cell receptor (beta chain) was captured in a study of identical twins. This clonotype has only a few counts. The antigen remains undetermined. After template switching added a universal primer site, the resulting cDNA carried unique molecular identifiers. Each CDR3 protein is one row after TCRdb ran MiXCR on the 5' RACE reads. The data hold roughly 1.6 million distinct CDR3 sequences, with about 30% observed a single time. Findings of the study overall: Memory repertoires lacked the insertion deficit that abundant cord blood beta clonotypes showed. Twins' excess sharing was less marked for out-of-frame beta sequences.

The CDR3 loop spans 15 amino acids. V lost 1 base, J lost 3 bases, and 11 bases lay in between. The germline gives CDR1 LNHNV, CDR2 YYDKDF (reference sequence). The sample taken for sequencing was cord blood. V usage is TRBV15 and J usage is TRBJ2-3, with D unclear. This clonotype was obtained from a newborn girl in good health. The CDR3 spells CATSRALGVTDTQYF. CDR3 bases: TGTGCCACCAGCAGAGCCTTGGGCGTTACAGATACGCAGTATTTT.